The TCR beta chain described here comes from a study of CD8 T cells in ankylosing spondylitis. TCRdb reanalysed the 5' RACE reads using MiXCR and keeps one entry per CDR3 protein. This sample carries 250,000 or so distinct CDR3 sequences, 24% of them seen once, and the ten largest clones take approximately 0.61%. V was clipped by 7 bases and J by 6 bases, with 11 bases between them. The CDR3 loop spans 12 amino acids. Germline-derived CDR1 and CDR2 are MNHNS and SASEGT. Overall study results and limits: Reportedly, disease-linked clones are significantly enriched in ankylosing spondylitis patients' matched synovial fluid.

This clonotype was counted only a few times. Antigen specificity is unknown. Sequencing was carried out using blood, either unsorted or a sorted T cell fraction (not recorded which). The rearrangement joins TRBV6-1 to TRBJ2-3, with D maybe TRBD2 (6 bases). The origin of this receptor is a male donor with ankylosing spondylitis or in good health (not recorded which). CDR3 nucleotides: TGTGCCAGCAAACGGGGAGGCGATACGCAGTATTTT. It yields the protein CASKRGGDTQYF.